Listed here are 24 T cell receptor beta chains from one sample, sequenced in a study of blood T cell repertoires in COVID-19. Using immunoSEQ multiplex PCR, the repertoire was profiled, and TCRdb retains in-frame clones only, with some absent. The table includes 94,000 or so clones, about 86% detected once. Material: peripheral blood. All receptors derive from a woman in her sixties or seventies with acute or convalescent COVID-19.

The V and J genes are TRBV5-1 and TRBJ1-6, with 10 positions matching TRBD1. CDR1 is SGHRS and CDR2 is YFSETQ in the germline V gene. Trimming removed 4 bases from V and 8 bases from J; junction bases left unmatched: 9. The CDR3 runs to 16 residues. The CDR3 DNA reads TGCGCCAGCAGCCGCGGGCTCGGGACAGGGGATTCACCCCTCCACTTT. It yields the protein CASSRGLGTGDSPLHF.

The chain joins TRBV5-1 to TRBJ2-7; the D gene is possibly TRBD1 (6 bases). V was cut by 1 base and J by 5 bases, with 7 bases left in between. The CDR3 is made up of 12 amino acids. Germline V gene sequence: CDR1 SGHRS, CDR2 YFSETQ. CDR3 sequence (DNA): TGCGCCAGCAGCTTGACAGGGAACGAGCAGTACTTC. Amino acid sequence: CASSLTGNEQYF. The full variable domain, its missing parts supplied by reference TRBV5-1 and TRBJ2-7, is KAGVTQTPRYLIKTRGQQVTLSCSPISGHRSVSWYQQTPGQGLQFLFEYFSETQRNKGNFPGRFSGRQFSNSRSEMNVSTLELGDSALYLCASSLTGNEQYFGPGTRLTVT.

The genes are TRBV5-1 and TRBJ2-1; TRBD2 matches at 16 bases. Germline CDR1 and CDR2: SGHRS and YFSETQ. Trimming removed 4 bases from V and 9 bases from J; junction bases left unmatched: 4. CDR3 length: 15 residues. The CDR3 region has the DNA TGCGCCAGCAGCACCGGGACTAGCGGGAGGGGTGAGCAGTTCTTC. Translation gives CASSTGTSGRGEQFF.

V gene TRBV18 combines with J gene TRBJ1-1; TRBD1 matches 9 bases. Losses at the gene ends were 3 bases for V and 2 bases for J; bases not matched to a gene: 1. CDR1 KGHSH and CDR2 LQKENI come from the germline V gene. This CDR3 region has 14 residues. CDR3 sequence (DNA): TGTGCCAGCTCACCGGACAGGGGTAACACTGAAGCTTTCTTT. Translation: CASSPDRGNTEAFF.

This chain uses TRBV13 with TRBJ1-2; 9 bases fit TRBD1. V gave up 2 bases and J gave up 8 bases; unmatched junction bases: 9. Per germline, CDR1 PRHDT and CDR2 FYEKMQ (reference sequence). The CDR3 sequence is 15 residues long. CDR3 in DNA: TGTGCCAGCAGCTTAAGGGGGACAGGGCCTCGGGGCTACACCTTC. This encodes CASSLRGTGPRGYTF.

The CDR3: CASSVGEANYGYTF. For the CDR3, the DNA is TGTGCCAGCAGCGTAGGCGAAGCTAACTATGGCTACACCTTC. This chain links TRBV9 with TRBJ1-2, with D uncertain. Trimming shortened V by 0 bases and J by 0 bases, and 6 bases separated the two germline ends. The CDR3 loop spans 14 amino acids. Germline V lookup: CDR1 SGDLS, CDR2 YYNGEE.

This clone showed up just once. DNA for the CDR3: TGTGCCAGCAGCATAACAAGGGGTGATACGCAGTATTTT. Protein: CASSITRGDTQYF. The genes are TRBV9 and TRBJ2-3; D is possibly TRBD1 (5 bases). The CDR3 is 13 residues long. Trimming took 4 bases from V and 6 from J, leaving 12 bases between them. Germline V lookup: CDR1 SGDLS, CDR2 YYNGEE.

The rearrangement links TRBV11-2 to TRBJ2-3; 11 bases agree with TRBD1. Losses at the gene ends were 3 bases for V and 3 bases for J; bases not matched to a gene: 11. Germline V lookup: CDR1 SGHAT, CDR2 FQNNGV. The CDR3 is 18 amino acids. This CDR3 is CASSFRLMGTGGTDTQYF. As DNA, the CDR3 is TGTGCCAGCAGCTTTAGGCTGATGGGGACAGGGGGAACAGATACGCAGTATTTT.

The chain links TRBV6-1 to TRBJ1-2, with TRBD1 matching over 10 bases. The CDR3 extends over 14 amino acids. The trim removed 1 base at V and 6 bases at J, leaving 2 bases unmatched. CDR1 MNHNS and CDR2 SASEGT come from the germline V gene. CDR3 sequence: CASSEDGQGDGYTF. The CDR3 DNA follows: TGTGCCAGCAGTGAAGATGGACAGGGGGATGGCTACACCTTC.

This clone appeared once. The DNA of the CDR3 is TGTGCCAGCAGAGGACAGCGCCTAAGCACAGATACGCAGTATTTT. Translated, it gives CASRGQRLSTDTQYF. V and J are TRBV2 and TRBJ2-3; weak D call: TRBD1 (6 bases). Germline V gene data show CDR1 as SNHLY and CDR2 as FYNNEI. The CDR3 is 15 amino acids. Trimming left V 6 bases short and J 0 bases short, with 13 bases between.

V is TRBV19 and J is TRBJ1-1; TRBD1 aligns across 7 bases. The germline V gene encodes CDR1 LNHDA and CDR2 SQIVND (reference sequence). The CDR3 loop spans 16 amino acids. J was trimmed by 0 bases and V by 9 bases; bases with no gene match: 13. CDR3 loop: CASPRPGQPMNTEAFF. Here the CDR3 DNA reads TGTGCCAGCCCGAGACCGGGACAGCCGATGAACACTGAAGCTTTCTTT. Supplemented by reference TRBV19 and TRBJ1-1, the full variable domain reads DGGITQSPKYLFRKEGQNVTLSCEQNLNHDAMYWYRQDPGQGLRLIYYSQIVNDFQKGDIAEGYSVSREKKESFPLTVTSAQKNPTAFYLCASPRPGQPMNTEAFFGQGTRLTVV.

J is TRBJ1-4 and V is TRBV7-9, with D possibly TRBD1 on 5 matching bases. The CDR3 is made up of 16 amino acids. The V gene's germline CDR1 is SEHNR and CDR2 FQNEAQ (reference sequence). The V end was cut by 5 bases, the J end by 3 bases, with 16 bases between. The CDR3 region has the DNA TGTGCCAGCAGCCCAAGTGGGGCGGGGTCTAATGAAAAACTGTTTTTT. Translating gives CASSPSGAGSNEKLFF. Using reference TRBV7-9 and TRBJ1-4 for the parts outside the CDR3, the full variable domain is DTGVSQNPRHKITKRGQNVTFRCDPISEHNRLYWYRQTLGQGPEFLTYFQNEAQLEKSRLLSDRFSAERPKGSFSTLEIQRTEQGDSAMYLCASSPSGAGSNEKLFFGSGTQLSVL.

CDR3 sequence reads: CASSGAGFEKLFF. CDR3 bases: TGTGCCAGCAGTGGTGCGGGTTTCGAAAAACTGTTTTTT. This chain uses TRBV2 with TRBJ1-4; D unresolved. CDR1 is SNHLY and CDR2 is FYNNEI in the germline V gene. The ends were cut back, 4 bases at V and 8 bases at J, with 11 bases in the middle. The CDR3 covers 13 residues.

The CDR3 region has the DNA TGTGCCAGCAGTGACCCCAGGACACTGGGAGAAAAACTGTTTTTT. Translating it yields CASSDPRTLGEKLFF. The V gene is TRBV25-1, the J gene TRBJ1-4; TRBD1 is a possible D gene (5 bases). Looked up from germline, CDR1 is MGHDK and CDR2 is SYGVNS. This CDR3 is 15 amino acids long. V was pared by 3 bases and J by 8 bases, with 16 bases between.

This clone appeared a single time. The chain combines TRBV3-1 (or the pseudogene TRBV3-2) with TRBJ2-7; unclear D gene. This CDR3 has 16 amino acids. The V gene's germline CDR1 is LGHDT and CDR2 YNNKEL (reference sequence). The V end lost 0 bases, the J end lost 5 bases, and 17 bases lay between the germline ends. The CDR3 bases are TGTGCCAGCAGCCAAGACTTAACTCCAAAAGAGAACGAGCAGTACTTC. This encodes CASSQDLTPKENEQYF.

The DNA of the CDR3 is TGTGCCAGCAGCGTGGGACTAGCGGGGGGGTACAATGAGCAGTTCTTC. Translated: CASSVGLAGGYNEQFF. This chain uses TRBV9 with TRBJ2-1, with TRBD2 identical over 16 bases. This CDR3 is built from 16 residues. CDR1 and CDR2 (germline): SGDLS, YYNGEE. V was pared by 2 bases and J by 4 bases, with 0 bases of the junction left unmatched.

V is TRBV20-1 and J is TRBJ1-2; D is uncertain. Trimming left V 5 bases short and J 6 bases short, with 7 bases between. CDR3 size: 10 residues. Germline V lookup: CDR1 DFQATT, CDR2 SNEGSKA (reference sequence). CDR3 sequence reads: CSARFHGYTF. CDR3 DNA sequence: TGCAGTGCTCGGTTTCATGGCTACACCTTC.

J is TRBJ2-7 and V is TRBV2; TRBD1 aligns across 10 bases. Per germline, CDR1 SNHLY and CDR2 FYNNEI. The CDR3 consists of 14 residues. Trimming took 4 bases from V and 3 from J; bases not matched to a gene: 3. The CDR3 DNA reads TGTGCCAGCAGTGCGGGGACAGGGGTCTACGAGCAGTACTTC. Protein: CASSAGTGVYEQYF. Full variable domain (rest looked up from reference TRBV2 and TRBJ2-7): EPEVTQTPSHQVTQMGQEVILRCVPISNHLYFYWYRQILGQKVEFLVSFYNNEISEKSEIFDDQFSVERPDGSNFTLKIRSTKLEDSAMYFCASSAGTGVYEQYFGPGTRLTVT.

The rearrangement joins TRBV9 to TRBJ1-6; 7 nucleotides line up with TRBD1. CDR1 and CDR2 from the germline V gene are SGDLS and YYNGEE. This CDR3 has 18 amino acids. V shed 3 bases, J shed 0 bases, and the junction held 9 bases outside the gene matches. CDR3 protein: CASSADPQGSSYNSPLHF. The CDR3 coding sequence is TGTGCCAGCAGCGCAGACCCACAGGGGAGCTCCTATAATTCACCCCTCCACTTT.

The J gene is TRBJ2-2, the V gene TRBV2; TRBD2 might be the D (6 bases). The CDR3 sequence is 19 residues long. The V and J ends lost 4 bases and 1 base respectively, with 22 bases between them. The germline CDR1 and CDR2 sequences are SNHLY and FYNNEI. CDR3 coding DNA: TGTGCCAGCAGTGGGGGGGTCACACTAGGATTCCGGAACACCGGGGAGCTGTTTTTT. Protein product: CASSGGVTLGFRNTGELFF.

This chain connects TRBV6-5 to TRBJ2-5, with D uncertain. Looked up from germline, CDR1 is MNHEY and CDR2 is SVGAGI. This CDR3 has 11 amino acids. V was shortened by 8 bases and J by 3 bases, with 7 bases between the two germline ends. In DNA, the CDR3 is TGTGCCAGCTTGTCGGAAGAGACCCAGTACTTC. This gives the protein CASLSEETQYF.

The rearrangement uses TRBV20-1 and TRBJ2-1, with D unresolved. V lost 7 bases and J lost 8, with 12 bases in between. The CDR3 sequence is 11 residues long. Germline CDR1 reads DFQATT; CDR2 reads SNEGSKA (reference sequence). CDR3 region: CSDLLVDEQFF. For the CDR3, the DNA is TGCAGTGATTTGCTCGTAGATGAGCAGTTCTTC.

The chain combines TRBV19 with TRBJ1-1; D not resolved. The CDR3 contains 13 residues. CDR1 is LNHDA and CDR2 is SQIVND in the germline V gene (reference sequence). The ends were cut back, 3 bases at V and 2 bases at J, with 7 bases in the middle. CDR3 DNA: TGTGCCAGTAGTATGAGCCTCAACACTGAAGCTTTCTTT. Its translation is CASSMSLNTEAFF.

The CDR3 protein is CASSYPSGRGHNEQFF. For the CDR3, the DNA is TGTGCCAGCAGTTACCCTAGCGGGAGGGGACACAATGAGCAGTTCTTC. The gene calls are TRBV27 and TRBJ2-1; 12 bases fit TRBD2. The germline CDR1 and CDR2 sequences are MNHEY and SMNVEV (reference sequence). This CDR3 spans 16 amino acids. The junction had 6 bases not matched to a gene; V was cut back by 4 bases and J by 5 bases.